This T cell receptor beta chain was retrieved from a study of blood T cell repertoires in COVID-19. Turning to the study itself: Spain, Italy and the United States supplied samples that represented acute and convalescent COVID-19. PBMCs, B-cell-depleted T cells, or T cells provided the cDNA or gDNA that made up the material.

TCRdb's table, derived via immunoSEQ multiplex PCR, lists solely in-frame clones and lacks some. Among a few hundred thousand clones listed, roughly 90% were seen once. The ends lost 6 bases at V and 2 bases at J; junction bases unmatched: 4. Germline values: CDR1 SGHVS, CDR2 FQNEAQ. The CDR3 runs to 13 residues. This TCR was sampled from a young woman who had recovered from COVID-19. The sample taken for sequencing was PBMCs or T cells enriched from blood (not recorded which). V usage is TRBV7-8 and J usage is TRBJ2-7; 7 nucleotides align to TRBD2. CDR3 sequence (DNA): TGTGCCAGCAGGGGGGGGACGCCCTACGAGCAGTACTTC. Translation: CASRGGTPYEQYF.